This entry describes one T cell receptor beta chain. The data originate from a study of blood T cell repertoires in COVID-19. As for the study in general: Samples representing acute and convalescent COVID-19 were sourced from the United States, Italy and Spain.

J lost 6 bases, V lost 4 bases, and 10 bases had no gene match. The CDR3 totals 15 residues. Germline V gene lookup returns CDR1 SGDLS and CDR2 YYNGEE. Generated by immunoSEQ multiplex PCR, the TCRdb table keeps only in-frame clones and is missing some. The data contain about 200,000 clones, just under 85% of them singletons. This TCR was sampled from a human donor with acute or convalescent COVID-19. The donor label of this sample is uncertain. The V gene is TRBV9, the J gene TRBJ1-1; 9 nucleotides match TRBD1. The sequenced sample consisted of peripheral blood. In nucleotides, the CDR3 is TGTGCCAGCAGCCCCCGGGACAGGGCCTTCGCTGAAGCTTTCTTT. Residues: CASSPRDRAFAEAFF.